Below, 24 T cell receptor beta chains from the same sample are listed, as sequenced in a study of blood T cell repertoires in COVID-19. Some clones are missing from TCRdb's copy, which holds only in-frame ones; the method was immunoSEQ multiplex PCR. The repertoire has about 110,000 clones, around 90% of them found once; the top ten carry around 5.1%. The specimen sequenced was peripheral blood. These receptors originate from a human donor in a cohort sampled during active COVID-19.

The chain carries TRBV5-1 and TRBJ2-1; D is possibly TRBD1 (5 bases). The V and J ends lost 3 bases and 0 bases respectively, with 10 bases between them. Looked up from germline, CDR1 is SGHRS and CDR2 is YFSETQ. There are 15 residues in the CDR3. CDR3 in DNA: TGCGCCAGCAGCTCCTGGCAGGGCTCCTACAATGAGCAGTTCTTC. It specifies CASSSWQGSYNEQFF.

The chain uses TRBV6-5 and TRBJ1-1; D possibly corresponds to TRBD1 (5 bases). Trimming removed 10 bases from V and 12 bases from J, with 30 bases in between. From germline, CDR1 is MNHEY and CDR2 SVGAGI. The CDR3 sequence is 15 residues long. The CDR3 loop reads CATTKPGRQGEGPFF. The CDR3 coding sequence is TGTGCCACCACCAAGCCTGGCAGACAAGGGGAGGGGCCTTTCTTT.

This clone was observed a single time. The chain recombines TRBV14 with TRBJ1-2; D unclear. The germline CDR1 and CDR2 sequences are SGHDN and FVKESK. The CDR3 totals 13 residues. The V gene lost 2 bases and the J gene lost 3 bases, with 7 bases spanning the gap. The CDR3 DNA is TGTGCCAGCAGCCAACACCGGGACTATGGCTACACCTTC. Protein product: CASSQHRDYGYTF.

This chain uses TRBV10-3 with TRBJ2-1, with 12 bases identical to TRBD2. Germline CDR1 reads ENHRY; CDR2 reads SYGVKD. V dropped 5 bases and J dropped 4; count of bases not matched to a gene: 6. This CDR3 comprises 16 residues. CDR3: CAISPRLAGVYNEQFF. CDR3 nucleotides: TGTGCCATCAGTCCCCGACTAGCGGGAGTTTACAATGAGCAGTTCTTC.

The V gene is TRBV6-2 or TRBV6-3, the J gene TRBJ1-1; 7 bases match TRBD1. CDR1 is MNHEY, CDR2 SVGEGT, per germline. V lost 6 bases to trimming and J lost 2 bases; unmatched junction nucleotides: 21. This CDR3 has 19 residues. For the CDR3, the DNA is TGTGCCAGCAGCCGCCCCGCCTTTACAGGGGAGCGGGTAAACACTGAAGCTTTCTTT. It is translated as CASSRPAFTGERVNTEAFF.

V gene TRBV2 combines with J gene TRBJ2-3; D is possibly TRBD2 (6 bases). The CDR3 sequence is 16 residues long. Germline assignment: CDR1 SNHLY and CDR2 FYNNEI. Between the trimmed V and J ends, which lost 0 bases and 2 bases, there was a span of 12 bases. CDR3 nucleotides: TGTGCCAGCAGTGAAGCGCGGCGGGGTTTCACAGATACGCAGTATTTT. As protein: CASSEARRGFTDTQYF. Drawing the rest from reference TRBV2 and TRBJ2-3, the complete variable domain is EPEVTQTPSHQVTQMGQEVILRCVPISNHLYFYWYRQILGQKVEFLVSFYNNEISEKSEIFDDQFSVERPDGSNFTLKIRSTKLEDSAMYFCASSEARRGFTDTQYFGPGTRLTVL.

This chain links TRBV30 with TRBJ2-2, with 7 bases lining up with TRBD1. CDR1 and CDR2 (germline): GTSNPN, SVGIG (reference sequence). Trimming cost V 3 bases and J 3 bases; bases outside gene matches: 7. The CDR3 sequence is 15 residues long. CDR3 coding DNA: TGTGCCTGGAGACTTACAGGGGTAGACACCGGGGAGCTGTTTTTT. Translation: CAWRLTGVDTGELFF.

This CDR3 reads CASSTTGGNQPQHF. CDR3 DNA: TGTGCCAGTAGTACCACCGGGGGAAATCAGCCCCAGCATTTT. V gene TRBV19 combines with J gene TRBJ1-5; D is possibly TRBD1 (5 bases). The V gene's germline CDR1 is LNHDA and CDR2 SQIVND (reference sequence). This CDR3 contains 14 residues. V lost 4 bases, J lost 4 bases, and 11 bases lay in between.

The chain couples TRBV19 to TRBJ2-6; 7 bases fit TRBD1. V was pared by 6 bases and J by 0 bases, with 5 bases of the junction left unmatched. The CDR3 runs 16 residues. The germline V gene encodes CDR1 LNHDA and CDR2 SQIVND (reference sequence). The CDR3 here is CASSRDSYSGANVLTF. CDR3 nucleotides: TGTGCCAGTAGCCGGGACAGCTACTCTGGGGCCAACGTCCTGACTTTC.

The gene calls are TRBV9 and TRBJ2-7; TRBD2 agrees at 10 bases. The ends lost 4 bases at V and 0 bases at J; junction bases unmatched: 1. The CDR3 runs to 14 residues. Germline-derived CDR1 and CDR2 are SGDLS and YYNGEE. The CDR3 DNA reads TGTGCCAGCAGCCCTAGCGGGAGCTCCTACGAGCAGTACTTC. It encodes CASSPSGSSYEQYF.

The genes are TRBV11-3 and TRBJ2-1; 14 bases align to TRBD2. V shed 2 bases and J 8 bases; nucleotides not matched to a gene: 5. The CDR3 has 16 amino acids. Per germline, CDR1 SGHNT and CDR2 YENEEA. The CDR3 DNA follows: TGTGCCAGCAGCTTACCGACTAGCGGGAGGGCCGATGAGCAGTTCTTC. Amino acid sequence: CASSLPTSGRADEQFF.

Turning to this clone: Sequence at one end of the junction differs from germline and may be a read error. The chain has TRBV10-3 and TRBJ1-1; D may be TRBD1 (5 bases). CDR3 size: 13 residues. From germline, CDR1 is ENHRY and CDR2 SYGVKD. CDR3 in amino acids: CSTLQERGTEAFF. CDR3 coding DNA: TGCTCCACCCTGCAGGAAAGGGGCACTGAAGCTTTCTTT.

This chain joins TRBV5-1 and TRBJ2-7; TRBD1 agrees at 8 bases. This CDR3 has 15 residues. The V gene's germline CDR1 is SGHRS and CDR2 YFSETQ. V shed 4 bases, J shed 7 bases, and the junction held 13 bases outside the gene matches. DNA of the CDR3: TGCGCCAGCAGCCGGACGGGGACAGGCCTTAGGGAGCAGTACTTC. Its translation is CASSRTGTGLREQYF.

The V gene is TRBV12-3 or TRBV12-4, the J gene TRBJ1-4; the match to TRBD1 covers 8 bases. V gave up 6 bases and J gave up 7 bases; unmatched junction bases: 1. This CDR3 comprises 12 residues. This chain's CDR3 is CASSRGREKLFF. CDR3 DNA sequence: TGTGCCAGCAGCAGGGGGCGTGAAAAACTGTTTTTT.

CDR3 loop: CSVDGDSANYGYTF. The CDR3 DNA follows: TGCAGCGTTGACGGGGACTCCGCGAACTATGGCTACACCTTC. J is TRBJ1-2 and V is TRBV29-1, with D possibly matching TRBD1 (5 bases). This CDR3 has 14 amino acids. V dropped 3 bases and J dropped 2 bases, with 13 bases sitting between them. From germline, CDR1 is SQVTM and CDR2 ANQGSEA.

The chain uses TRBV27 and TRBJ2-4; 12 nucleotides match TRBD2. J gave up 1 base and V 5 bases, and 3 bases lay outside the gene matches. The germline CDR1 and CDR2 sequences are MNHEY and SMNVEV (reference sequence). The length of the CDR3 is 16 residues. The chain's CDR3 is CASSILAGGAKNIQYF. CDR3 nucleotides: TGTGCCAGCAGTATCCTAGCGGGAGGGGCCAAAAACATTCAGTACTTC.

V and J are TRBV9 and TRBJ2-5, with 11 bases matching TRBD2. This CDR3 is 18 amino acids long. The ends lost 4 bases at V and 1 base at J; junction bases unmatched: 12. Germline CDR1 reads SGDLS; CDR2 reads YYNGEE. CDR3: CASSISTSGSGVQETQYF. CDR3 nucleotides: TGTGCCAGCAGCATCAGTACTAGCGGGAGTGGGGTCCAAGAGACCCAGTACTTC.

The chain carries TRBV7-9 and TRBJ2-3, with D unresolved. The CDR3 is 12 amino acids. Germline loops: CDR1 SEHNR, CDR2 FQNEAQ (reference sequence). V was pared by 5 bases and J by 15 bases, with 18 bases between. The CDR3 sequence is CASSPETLFGYF. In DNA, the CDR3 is TGTGCCAGCAGCCCAGAGACACTCTTCGGTTATTTT.

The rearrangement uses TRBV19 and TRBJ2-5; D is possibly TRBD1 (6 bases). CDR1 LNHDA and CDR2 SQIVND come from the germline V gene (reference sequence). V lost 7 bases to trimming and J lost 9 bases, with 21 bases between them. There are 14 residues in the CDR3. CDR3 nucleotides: TGTGCCAGTACCGAAGTAGGGGGATCTGGTCCCCAGTACTTC. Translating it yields CASTEVGGSGPQYF.

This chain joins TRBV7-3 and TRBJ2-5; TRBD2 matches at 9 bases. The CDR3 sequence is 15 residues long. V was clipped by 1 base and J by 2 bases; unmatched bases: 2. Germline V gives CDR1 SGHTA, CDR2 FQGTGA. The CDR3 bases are TGTGCCAGCAGCTTAATAGCGGGAGTTCAAGAGACCCAGTACTTC. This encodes CASSLIAGVQETQYF.

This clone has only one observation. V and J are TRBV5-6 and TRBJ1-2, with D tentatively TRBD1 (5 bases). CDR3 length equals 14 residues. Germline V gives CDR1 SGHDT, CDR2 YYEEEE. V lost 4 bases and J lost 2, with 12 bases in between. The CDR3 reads CASSLTDKNYGYTF. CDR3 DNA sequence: TGTGCCAGCAGCCTGACAGACAAAAACTATGGCTACACCTTC.

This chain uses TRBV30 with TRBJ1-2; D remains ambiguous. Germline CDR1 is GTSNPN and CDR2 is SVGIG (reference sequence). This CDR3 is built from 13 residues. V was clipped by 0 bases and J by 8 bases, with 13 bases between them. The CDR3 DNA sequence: TGTGCCTGGAGTGTAACTTCCTCCGCCGGCTACACCTTC. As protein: CAWSVTSSAGYTF.

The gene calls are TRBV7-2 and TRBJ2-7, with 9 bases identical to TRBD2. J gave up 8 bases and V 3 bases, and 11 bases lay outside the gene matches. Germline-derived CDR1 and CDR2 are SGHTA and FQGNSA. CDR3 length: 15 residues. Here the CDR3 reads CASSLGGGRAIKQYF. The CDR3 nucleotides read TGTGCCAGCAGCTTGGGCGGCGGGAGGGCTATTAAGCAGTACTTC.

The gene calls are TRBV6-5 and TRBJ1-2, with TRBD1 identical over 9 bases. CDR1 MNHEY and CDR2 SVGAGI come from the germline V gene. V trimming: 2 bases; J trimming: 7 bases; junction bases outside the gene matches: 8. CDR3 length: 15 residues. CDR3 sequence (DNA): TGTGCCAGCAGTTACAAGGGGGACAGGGTTTTTGGCTACACCTTC. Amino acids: CASSYKGDRVFGYTF.